These 28 T cell receptor beta chains originate from one sample sequenced in a study of monozygotic twins with inflammatory bowel disease. Using the 5' RACE reads, TCRdb records one entry per CDR3 protein without DNA. The specimen's table records about 210,000 distinct CDR3 sequences. The sample comprised blood. Receptor source: a human donor with ulcerative colitis or Crohn's disease, or a healthy co-twin of an affected twin (not recorded which).

V gene TRBV6-5 combines with J gene TRBJ1-1; the D gene TCRdb calls, TRBD1, cannot be checked with no DNA. The CDR3 runs 15 residues. Germline V CDR1 and CDR2: MNHEY, SVGAGI. The CDR3 protein is CASSYSKRGDTEAFF.

The chain couples TRBV5-1 to TRBJ2-5. This CDR3 region has 13 residues. Germline-derived CDR1 and CDR2 are SGHRS and YFSETQ. The CDR3 spells CASSLSQKETQYF.

The chain has TRBV20-1 and TRBJ2-3; TCRdb outputs TRBD1, but without DNA this stays unchecked. CDR1 DFQATT and CDR2 SNEGSKA come from the germline V gene (reference sequence). The CDR3 spans 14 residues. This CDR3 reads CSASWGGGTDTQYF.

CDR3 region: CSAATPRGGYEQFF. The V and J genes are TRBV20-1 and TRBJ2-1; the TCRdb D gene call, TRBD2, has no DNA to confirm it. The CDR3 has 14 amino acids. Per the germline V gene, CDR1 is DFQATT and CDR2 is SNEGSKA (reference sequence).

The chain joins TRBV29-1 to TRBJ1-5; the D gene TCRdb calls, TRBD1, cannot be checked with no DNA. Per germline, CDR1 SQVTM and CDR2 ANQGSEA. The CDR3 covers 19 residues. CDR3 residues: CSACRGEDRGRWGNQPQHF.

The rearrangement joins TRBV2 to TRBJ1-5. The CDR3 totals 13 residues. Germline CDR1 SNHLY, CDR2 FYNNEI. CDR3 region: CASGWTANQPQHF.

This sequence joins TRBV7-8 and TRBJ2-2; TCRdb names TRBD1, which stays unverified in the absence of DNA. Germline CDR1 SGHVS, CDR2 FQNEAQ. This CDR3 has 14 residues. CDR3 residues: CASSRQGGTGELFF.

V and J are TRBV3-1 and TRBJ2-3; lacking DNA, the TRBD2 call made by TCRdb goes unchecked. In germline, CDR1 is LGHDT, CDR2 YNNKEL (reference sequence). This CDR3 spans 19 amino acids. The CDR3 reads CASSQAYTYSGVGTDTQYF.

The chain combines TRBV18 with TRBJ1-5; TCRdb's D gene call, TRBD1, goes unchecked for lack of DNA. This CDR3 has 14 amino acids. From germline, CDR1 is KGHSH and CDR2 LQKENI. This chain's CDR3 is CASSPRQGGQPQHF.

The chain links TRBV7-9 to TRBJ1-1; with no DNA, the TCRdb D assignment of TRBD1 cannot be verified. The CDR3 is 15 residues long. Looked up from germline, CDR1 is SEHNR and CDR2 is FQNEAQ (reference sequence). The CDR3 sequence: CAFGQGAVKGTEAFF.

The genes are TRBV20-1 and TRBJ2-1; TCRdb reports TRBD1, a call that lacks DNA to check it against. CDR3 length: 12 residues. Germline CDR1 is DFQATT and CDR2 is SNEGSKA (reference sequence). Here the CDR3 reads CSAIPGYNEQFF.

The chain couples TRBV7-9 to TRBJ2-3; there is no DNA to check the TCRdb D call of TRBD2. CDR1 is SEHNR and CDR2 is FQNEAQ in the germline V gene (reference sequence). This CDR3 comprises 16 residues. The CDR3 sequence is CASSRVTSRKTDTQYF.

This chain uses TRBV6-1 with TRBJ2-1; the TCRdb call, TRBD2, lacks DNA for checking. There are 13 residues in the CDR3. The V gene's germline CDR1 is MNHNS and CDR2 SASEGT. The CDR3 loop reads CASSVGGGNEQFF.

The chain carries TRBV5-1 and TRBJ2-5. This CDR3 spans 11 amino acids. The germline V gene encodes CDR1 SGHRS and CDR2 YFSETQ. CDR3: CASSFSGTQYF. Based on the CDR3 plus reference TRBV5-1 and TRBJ2-5, the full variable domain is KAGVTQTPRYLIKTRGQQVTLSCSPISGHRSVSWYQQTPGQGLQFLFEYFSETQRNKGNFPGRFSGRQFSNSRSEMNVSTLELGDSALYLCASSFSGTQYFGPGTRLLVL.

The rearrangement links TRBV7-8 to TRBJ2-3; there is no DNA to check the TCRdb D call of TRBD1. Germline CDR1 is SGHVS and CDR2 is FQNEAQ. CDR3 length: 16 residues. The CDR3 region is CASSLAGGRSTDTQYF. The full variable domain, with the rest looked up from reference TRBV7-8 and TRBJ2-3, is GAGVSQSPRYKVAKRGQDVALRCDPISGHVSLFWYQQALGQGPEFLTYFQNEAQLDKSGLPSDRFFAERPEGSVSTLKIQRTQQEDSAVYLCASSLAGGRSTDTQYFGPGTRLTVL.

V gene TRBV20-1 combines with J gene TRBJ2-7; TCRdb's D gene call, TRBD1, goes unchecked for lack of DNA. CDR3 length equals 11 residues. Germline CDR1 is DFQATT and CDR2 is SNEGSKA (reference sequence). The CDR3 reads CSGARLYEQYF.

The V call is TRBV5-1, the J call TRBJ2-5; TCRdb's D gene call, TRBD1, goes unchecked for lack of DNA. Germline V gives CDR1 SGHRS, CDR2 YFSETQ. The CDR3 runs 12 residues. The chain's CDR3 is CASHRQGETQYF.

This chain uses TRBV3-1 with TRBJ2-5. Germline CDR1 is LGHDT and CDR2 is YNNKEL (reference sequence). This CDR3 is built from 12 residues. The chain's CDR3 is CASSQVGETQYF.

The chain couples TRBV5-6 to TRBJ1-1; the TRBD1 assignment by TCRdb is unverifiable without DNA. CDR3 size: 16 residues. Germline lookup yields CDR1 SGHDT and CDR2 YYEEEE. CDR3: CASSKAPGQGNTEAFF.

The chain recombines TRBV9 with TRBJ1-4. CDR1 is SGDLS, CDR2 YYNGEE, per germline. The length of the CDR3 is 15 residues. The CDR3 loop reads CASSVEQGVNEKLFF.

The chain employs TRBV12-3 or TRBV12-4 and TRBJ1-2; TCRdb's D call of TRBD1 is untestable without DNA. The CDR3 is 16 residues long. CDR3 region: CASSLGQSSAYYGYTF.

J is TRBJ1-2 and V is TRBV14; TCRdb outputs TRBD1, but without DNA this stays unchecked. The germline V gene encodes CDR1 SGHDN and CDR2 FVKESK. The CDR3 spans 15 residues. CDR3 amino acids: CASSLRDSFGDGYTF.

The chain uses TRBV7-2 and TRBJ2-3; with no DNA, the TCRdb D assignment of TRBD2 cannot be verified. This CDR3 has 17 amino acids. Germline CDR1 SGHTA, CDR2 FQGNSA. CDR3 sequence reads: CASSLFGRLAGLDTQYF.

Its frequency marks this clonotype as medium-sized. This chain connects TRBV10-3 to TRBJ2-4. CDR3 size: 16 residues. CDR1 is ENHRY and CDR2 is SYGVKD in the germline V gene. This chain's CDR3 is CAISEDPRNGKNIQYF.

This rearrangement joins TRBV4-2 to TRBJ2-2. This CDR3 spans 14 amino acids. Germline-derived CDR1 and CDR2 are LGHNA and YNFKEQ. The chain's CDR3 is CASSQDLLTGELFF.

The rearrangement links TRBV5-1 to TRBJ1-5; the D call of TRBD1 rests on TCRdb alone, since no DNA is present to check it. The CDR3 runs to 15 residues. The V gene's germline CDR1 is SGHRS and CDR2 YFSETQ. CDR3 sequence: CASSVAGAGYQPQHF.

The chain is built from TRBV3-1 and TRBJ2-7; the D call from TCRdb, TRBD2, cannot be confirmed without DNA. This CDR3 has 14 residues. Germline CDR1 LGHDT, CDR2 YNNKEL (reference sequence). CDR3 in amino acids: CASSQDGTRPRQYF.

The chain has TRBV12-3 or TRBV12-4 and TRBJ2-3. The CDR3 consists of 13 residues. The CDR3 loop is CASSLGSSGTQYF.